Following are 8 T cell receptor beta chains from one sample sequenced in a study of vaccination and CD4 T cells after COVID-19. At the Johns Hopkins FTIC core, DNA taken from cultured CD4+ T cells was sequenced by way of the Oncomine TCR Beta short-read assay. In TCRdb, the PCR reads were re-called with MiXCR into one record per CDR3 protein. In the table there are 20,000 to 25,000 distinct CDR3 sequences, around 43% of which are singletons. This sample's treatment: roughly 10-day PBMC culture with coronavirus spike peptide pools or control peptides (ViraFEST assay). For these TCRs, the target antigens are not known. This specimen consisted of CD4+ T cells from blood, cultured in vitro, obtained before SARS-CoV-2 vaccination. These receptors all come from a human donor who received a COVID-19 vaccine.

The CDR3 DNA follows: TGTGCCAGCAGCTTCACAGGGAGGGGGTACACAGATACGCAGTATTTT. Its translation is CASSFTGRGYTDTQYF. The V call is TRBV5-4, the J call TRBJ2-3; D may be TRBD2 (7 bases). V lost 2 bases and J lost 2, with 15 bases in between. The CDR3 runs to 16 residues. CDR1 SGHNT and CDR2 YYREEE come from the germline V gene (reference sequence).

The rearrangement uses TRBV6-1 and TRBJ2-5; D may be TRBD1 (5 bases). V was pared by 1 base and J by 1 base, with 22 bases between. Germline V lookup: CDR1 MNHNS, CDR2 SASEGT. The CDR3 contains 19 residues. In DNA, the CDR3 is TGTGCCAGCAGTGAAGGGGGATTCGTGCCTAGGGGCCCCCAAGAGACCCAGTACTTC. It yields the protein CASSEGGFVPRGPQETQYF.

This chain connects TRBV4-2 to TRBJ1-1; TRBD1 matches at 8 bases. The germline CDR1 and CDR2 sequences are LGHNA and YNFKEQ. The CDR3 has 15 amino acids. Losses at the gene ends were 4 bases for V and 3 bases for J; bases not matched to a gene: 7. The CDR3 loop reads CASSPGQGWDTEAFF. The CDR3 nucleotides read TGTGCCAGCAGCCCAGGACAGGGTTGGGACACTGAAGCTTTCTTT.

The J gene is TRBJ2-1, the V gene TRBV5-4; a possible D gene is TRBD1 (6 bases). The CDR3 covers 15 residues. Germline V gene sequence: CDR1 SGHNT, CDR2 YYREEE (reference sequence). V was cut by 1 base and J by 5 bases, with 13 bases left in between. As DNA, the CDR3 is TGTGCCAGCAGCTTGACCAACACAGGGCACAATGAGCAGTTCTTC. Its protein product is CASSLTNTGHNEQFF.

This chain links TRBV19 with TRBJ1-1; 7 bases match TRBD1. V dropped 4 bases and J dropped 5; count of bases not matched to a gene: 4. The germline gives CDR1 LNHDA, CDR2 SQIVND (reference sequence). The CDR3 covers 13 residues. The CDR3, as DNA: TGTGCCAGTAGTACGGCCAGGGGGACTGAAGCTTTCTTT. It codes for CASSTARGTEAFF.

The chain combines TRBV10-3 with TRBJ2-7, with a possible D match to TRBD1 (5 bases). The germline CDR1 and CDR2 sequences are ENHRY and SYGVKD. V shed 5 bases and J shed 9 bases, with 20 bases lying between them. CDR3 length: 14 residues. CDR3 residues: CAISPPGPRVWQYF. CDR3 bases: TGTGCCATCAGTCCTCCAGGGCCTCGGGTCTGGCAGTACTTC.

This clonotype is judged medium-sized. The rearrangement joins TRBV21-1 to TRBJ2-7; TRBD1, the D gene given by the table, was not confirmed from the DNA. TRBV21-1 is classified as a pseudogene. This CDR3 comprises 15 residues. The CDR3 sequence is CASSARPSLRNEQYF. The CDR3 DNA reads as TGTGCCAGCAGCGCCCGTCCTTCCCTGAGGAACGAGCAGTACTTC.

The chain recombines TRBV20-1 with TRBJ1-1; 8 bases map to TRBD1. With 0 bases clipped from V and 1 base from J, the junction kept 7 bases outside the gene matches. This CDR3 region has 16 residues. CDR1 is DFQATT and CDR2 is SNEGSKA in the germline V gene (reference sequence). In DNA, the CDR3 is TGCAGTGCTAGAGATCGGGGAGGACAGGGGAACACTGAAGCTTTCTTT. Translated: CSARDRGGQGNTEAFF.